This T cell receptor (beta chain) was obtained from a study of beta chain features in type 1 diabetes. Findings and limits, study-wide: Naive, central memory and regulatory TCRB repertoires appeared more similar among patients than healthy donors. The VDJ junctions of type 1 diabetes patients carried fewer insertions and more deletions. Type 1 diabetes patients had moderately but significantly shorter TCRB CDR3s in all four CD4+ subsets.

Trimming pared 4 bases from V and 1 base from J, leaving 11 bases between. CDR1 is MDHEN and CDR2 is SYDVKM in the germline V gene. The CDR3 is 14 residues long. Central memory, naive, regulatory and stem cell-like memory CD4+ cells were sorted by CD45RO/CCR7/CD25/CD127/CD95/CD27. Investigators reverse transcribed all isolated RNA, so they sequenced expressed TCRB transcripts. Some 3.6 million reads were obtained on average from naive, central memory and regulatory T cell samples. The repertoire was sequenced with immunoSEQ multiplex PCR; TCRdb's copy has only in-frame clones and lacks some. This table holds about 240,000 clones, 11% to 15% found once. Details on this clone: The target antigen is unknown.

The chain links TRBV28 to TRBJ2-7; TRBD1 might be the D (5 bases). The specimen sequenced was naive CD4+ T cells from blood. The receptor was derived from a man aged 25 to 40 with type 1 diabetes. The CDR3 loop is CASSYRTESYEQYF. The CDR3 DNA sequence: TGTGCCAGCAGTTACAGGACCGAATCCTACGAGCAGTACTTC. The full variable domain, with the rest looked up from reference TRBV28 and TRBJ2-7, is DVKVTQSSRYLVKRTGEKVFLECVQDMDHENMFWYRQDPGLGLRLIYFSYDVKMKEKGDIPEGYSVSREKKERFSLILESASTNQTSMYLCASSYRTESYEQYFGPGTRLTVT.